The 19 T cell receptor beta chains reported below all come from one sample, sequenced in a study of T cell changes during pregnancy in multiple sclerosis. TCRdb's copy holds only in-frame clones and misses some; the assay was immunoSEQ multiplex PCR. The sample includes around 110,000 clones, approximately 90% of them seen just once. Sequences were derived from peripheral blood, sampled in the third trimester of pregnancy. The receptors shown here come from a female donor in good health, enrolled as a control in a pregnancy study.

The chain carries TRBV7-2 and TRBJ2-3; D is possibly TRBD2 (5 bases). The CDR3 length is 15 residues. Germline assignment: CDR1 SGHTA and CDR2 FQGNSA. V lost 1 base, J lost 2 bases, and 10 bases lay in between. The DNA for the CDR3 is TGTGCCAGCAGCTTAGTTGGCGGGTACACAGATACGCAGTATTTT. Protein: CASSLVGGYTDTQYF. The whole variable domain, filled in from reference TRBV7-2 and TRBJ2-3, reads GAGVSQSPSNKVTEKGKDVELRCDPISGHTALYWYRQSLGQGLEFLIYFQGNSAPDKSGLPSDRFSAERTGGSVSTLTIQRTQQEDSAVYLCASSLVGGYTDTQYFGPGTRLTVL.

Only one count was recorded for this clone. V gene TRBV10-3 combines with J gene TRBJ1-2, with 8 bases lining up with TRBD1. V lost 2 bases, J lost 3 bases, and 5 bases stayed unmatched. This CDR3 has 15 residues. Germline loops: CDR1 ENHRY, CDR2 SYGVKD. The CDR3 sequence: CAISENPGGYYGYTF. In nucleotides, the CDR3 is TGTGCCATCAGTGAGAATCCAGGGGGCTACTATGGCTACACCTTC.

The V and J genes are TRBV7-2 and TRBJ2-2; D is uncertain. The CDR3 contains 12 residues. Germline V CDR1 and CDR2: SGHTA, FQGNSA. V lost 1 base to trimming and J lost 7 bases, with 4 bases between them. CDR3 DNA sequence: TGTGCCAGCAGCTTAGAACTCGGGGAGCTGTTTTTT. Its translation: CASSLELGELFF. The whole variable domain, filled in from reference TRBV7-2 and TRBJ2-2, reads GAGVSQSPSNKVTEKGKDVELRCDPISGHTALYWYRQSLGQGLEFLIYFQGNSAPDKSGLPSDRFSAERTGGSVSTLTIQRTQQEDSAVYLCASSLELGELFFGEGSRLTVL.

The V gene is TRBV2, the J gene TRBJ1-3; no definite D call. The length of the CDR3 is 10 residues. V lost 7 bases and J lost 7, with 5 bases in between. The germline gives CDR1 SNHLY, CDR2 FYNNEI. The DNA of the CDR3 is TGTGCCAGCATGGGCAACACCATATATTTT. Residues: CASMGNTIYF. The variable domain in full, completed from reference TRBV2 and TRBJ1-3, reads EPEVTQTPSHQVTQMGQEVILRCVPISNHLYFYWYRQILGQKVEFLVSFYNNEISEKSEIFDDQFSVERPDGSNFTLKIRSTKLEDSAMYFCASMGNTIYFGEGSWLTVV.

A word on this clone: The same CDR3 can be traced to other DNA sequences in this sample. The CDR3 spells CAWSVRASGANVLTF. The CDR3, as DNA: TGTGCCTGGAGTGTAAGAGCGTCCGGGGCCAACGTCCTGACTTTC. V usage is TRBV30 and J usage is TRBJ2-6; D remains unclear. The CDR3 is made up of 15 amino acids. Trimming took off 0 bases at V and 4 bases at J, with 10 bases between the two ends. Germline V gene lookup returns CDR1 GTSNPN and CDR2 SVGIG (reference sequence).

This rearrangement joins TRBV19 to TRBJ2-3; perhaps TRBD2 as D (7 bases). V lost 6 bases, J lost 0 bases, and 16 bases lay in between. The germline V gene encodes CDR1 LNHDA and CDR2 SQIVND (reference sequence). The length of the CDR3 is 16 residues. In DNA form, the CDR3 reads TGTGCCAGTAGGGGGGGCAGCGGGGTAAGCACAGATACGCAGTATTTT. This gives the protein CASRGGSGVSTDTQYF.

This sequence joins TRBV7-9 and TRBJ1-6; 11 bases match TRBD1. Trimming cost V 5 bases and J 10 bases; bases outside gene matches: 1. Germline V gives CDR1 SEHNR, CDR2 FQNEAQ (reference sequence). This CDR3 has 13 amino acids. CDR3 residues: CASSRDRGSPLHF. The CDR3 DNA reads TGTGCCAGCAGCCGGGACAGGGGGTCACCCCTCCACTTT.

This chain connects TRBV7-9 to TRBJ1-1; 9 bases align to TRBD1. V gave up 4 bases and J gave up 5 bases; unmatched junction bases: 5. The CDR3 has 14 amino acids. The V gene's germline CDR1 is SEHNR and CDR2 FQNEAQ (reference sequence). CDR3 sequence: CASSWDRVATEAFF. In DNA, the CDR3 is TGTGCCAGCAGCTGGGACAGGGTAGCAACTGAAGCTTTCTTT. Combining the CDR3 with reference TRBV7-9 and TRBJ1-1 gives the whole variable domain DTGVSQNPRHKITKRGQNVTFRCDPISEHNRLYWYRQTLGQGPEFLTYFQNEAQLEKSRLLSDRFSAERPKGSFSTLEIQRTEQGDSAMYLCASSWDRVATEAFFGQGTRLTVV.

The chain joins TRBV18 to TRBJ2-5, with TRBD1 matching 7 bases. CDR3 length: 16 residues. V was clipped by 4 bases and J by 4 bases; unmatched bases: 12. Germline V lookup: CDR1 KGHSH, CDR2 LQKENI. CDR3 amino acids: CASSRTRQGLGETQYF. Here the CDR3 DNA reads TGTGCCAGCTCACGGACTCGACAGGGCTTGGGAGAGACCCAGTACTTC.

The V gene is TRBV7-8, the J gene TRBJ2-7, with D perhaps matching TRBD2 (5 bases). The CDR3 is made up of 13 amino acids. The germline V gene encodes CDR1 SGHVS and CDR2 FQNEAQ. Trimming stripped 2 bases from V and 5 bases from J, with 10 bases between. CDR3 sequence (DNA): TGTGCCAGCAGCTTATGGTCGGGGAACGAGCAGTACTTC. This encodes CASSLWSGNEQYF.

The chain employs TRBV2 and TRBJ2-2; tentatively, D is TRBD2 (7 bases). Trimming pared 7 bases from V and 4 bases from J, leaving 13 bases between. Germline V gene sequence: CDR1 SNHLY, CDR2 FYNNEI. CDR3 length: 14 residues. The CDR3 nucleotides are TGTGCCAGCACCGGAGGGGGGGGCACCGGGGAGCTGTTTTTT. Translating it yields CASTGGGGTGELFF.

This sequence joins TRBV5-6 and TRBJ1-6, with D unclear. The length of the CDR3 is 16 residues. Germline lookup yields CDR1 SGHDT and CDR2 YYEEEE. Trimming removed 4 bases from V and 0 bases from J, with 11 bases in between. The CDR3 DNA follows: TGTGCCAGCAGCGCGGTTCGGAGCTCCTATAATTCACCCCTCCACTTT. Protein: CASSAVRSSYNSPLHF.

The chain has TRBV21-1 and TRBJ2-5; the table's D gene call, TRBD2, was not cross checked with the DNA. TRBV21-1 is a pseudogene segment. There are 14 residues in the CDR3. The CDR3 loop is CASSILAPQETQYF. In DNA, the CDR3 is TGTGCCAGCAGCATCCTAGCCCCACAAGAGACCCAGTACTTC.

This chain links TRBV6-6 with TRBJ2-1, with 8 positions matching TRBD2. Germline V gene data show CDR1 as MNHNY and CDR2 as SVGAGI (reference sequence). This CDR3 comprises 16 residues. V shed 2 bases and J 7 bases; nucleotides not matched to a gene: 10. The CDR3 region has the DNA TGTGCCAGCAGTTACAGTGTTAGCGGGGACTTGAATGAGCAGTTCTTC. Translating gives CASSYSVSGDLNEQFF.

This clone was detected only a few times. J is TRBJ1-6 and V is TRBV13, with a possible D match to TRBD1 (5 bases). V was cut by 1 base and J by 7 bases, with 5 bases left in between. The germline CDR1 and CDR2 sequences are PRHDT and FYEKMQ (reference sequence). The length of the CDR3 is 13 residues. The CDR3 DNA is TGTGCCAGCAGCTTAGAGGGGAATTCACCCCTCCACTTT. Its protein is CASSLEGNSPLHF.

The CDR3 loop is CAWGQAANYGYTF. In DNA form, the CDR3 reads TGTGCCTGGGGACAGGCAGCTAACTATGGCTACACCTTC. The chain uses TRBV30 and TRBJ1-2; 7 positions match TRBD1. J gave up 0 bases and V 5 bases, and 3 bases lay outside the gene matches. This CDR3 has 13 amino acids. Germline V gives CDR1 GTSNPN, CDR2 SVGIG (reference sequence). Combining the CDR3 with reference TRBV30 and TRBJ1-2 gives the whole variable domain SQTIHQWPATLVQPVGSPLSLECTVEGTSNPNLYWYRQAAGRGLQLLFYSVGIGQISSEVPQNLSASRPQDRQFILSSKKLLLSDSGFYLCAWGQAANYGYTFGSGTRLTVV.

The chain joins TRBV10-3 to TRBJ2-5; 7 bases map to TRBD1. The CDR3 spans 14 residues. The ends lost 2 bases at V and 5 bases at J; junction bases unmatched: 5. The germline CDR1 and CDR2 sequences are ENHRY and SYGVKD. Here the CDR3 DNA reads TGTGCCATCAGTGAGGGGACAGTTATGGAGACCCAGTACTTC. This encodes CAISEGTVMETQYF.

V is TRBV27 and J is TRBJ2-3, with 8 bases matching TRBD1. Germline loops: CDR1 MNHEY, CDR2 SMNVEV (reference sequence). V shed 2 bases and J 0 bases; nucleotides not matched to a gene: 1. This CDR3 spans 15 amino acids. CDR3 sequence (DNA): TGTGCCAGCAGTTTACGGACAGGGAGCACAGATACGCAGTATTTT. Its protein product is CASSLRTGSTDTQYF.

This chain connects TRBV5-1 to TRBJ2-1; TRBD1 agrees at 9 bases. V shed 0 bases and J 5 bases; nucleotides not matched to a gene: 0. The CDR3 is 14 amino acids. Germline lookup yields CDR1 SGHRS and CDR2 YFSETQ. The CDR3 loop reads CASSLGDRDNEQFF. The CDR3 region has the DNA TGCGCCAGCAGCTTGGGGGACAGGGACAATGAGCAGTTCTTC.